Below are 13 T cell receptor beta chains sequenced from a single sample in a study of response to subunit inactivated influenza vaccine. TCRdb reprocessed the RT-PCR reads via MiXCR and lists one record per CDR3 protein. The table records 300,000 to 350,000 distinct CDR3 sequences, 21% of them present only once. Source: PBMCs from blood, taken approximately 22 months after vaccination. The source of these receptors is a man between 50 and 69 years old who received an inactivated influenza vaccine.

In this sample, this clonotype turned up a few times. V gene TRBV5-1 combines with J gene TRBJ2-2; no reliable D call. CDR1 and CDR2 (germline): SGHRS, YFSETQ. The CDR3 loop spans 13 amino acids. The ends were cut back, 0 bases at V and 7 bases at J, with 7 bases in the middle. Here the CDR3 DNA reads TGCGCCAGCAGCTTGGAGCCGCTCGGGGAGCTGTTTTTT. Translation: CASSLEPLGELFF. Full variable domain (outside the CDR3, taken from reference TRBV5-1 and TRBJ2-2): KAGVTQTPRYLIKTRGQQVTLSCSPISGHRSVSWYQQTPGQGLQFLFEYFSETQRNKGNFPGRFSGRQFSNSRSEMNVSTLELGDSALYLCASSLEPLGELFFGEGSRLTVL.

The chain links TRBV6-5 to TRBJ1-1; D gene uncertain. V gave up 0 bases and J gave up 7 bases, with 6 bases separating them. The CDR3 extends over 12 amino acids. Germline CDR1 and CDR2: MNHEY and SVGAGI. The CDR3 nucleotides are TGTGCCAGCAGTTACTCGGGGAATGAAGCTTTCTTT. Protein product: CASSYSGNEAFF.

This clonotype was observed a handful of times. The chain recombines TRBV11-1 with TRBJ2-3; 12 nucleotides line up with TRBD2. The germline CDR1 and CDR2 sequences are SGHAT and FQDESV (reference sequence). The CDR3 has 19 residues. V lost 5 bases and J lost 1; bases outside the gene matches: 13. The CDR3 reads CASSPRLAGVLGGTDTQYF. CDR3 DNA: TGTGCCAGCAGCCCAAGACTAGCGGGAGTCCTCGGGGGCACAGATACGCAGTATTTT. Full variable domain (outside the CDR3, taken from reference TRBV11-1 and TRBJ2-3): EAEVAQSPRYKITEKSQAVAFWCDPISGHATLYWYRQILGQGPELLVQFQDESVVDDSQLPKDRFSAERLKGVDSTLKIQPAELGDSAMYLCASSPRLAGVLGGTDTQYFGPGTRLTVL.

V gene TRBV11-2 combines with J gene TRBJ1-3; unclear D gene. Germline CDR1 is SGHAT and CDR2 is FQNNGV. The CDR3 covers 11 residues. Trimming removed 4 bases from V and 5 bases from J, with 3 bases in between. The CDR3: CASSSRNTIYF. The DNA for the CDR3 is TGTGCCAGCAGCTCCAGAAACACCATATATTTT.

This clonotype was found a few times. The rearrangement uses TRBV4-3 and TRBJ2-7, with 9 bases matching TRBD2. The V gene's germline CDR1 is LGHNA and CDR2 YSLEER. Trimming cost V 1 base and J 2 bases; bases outside gene matches: 18. The CDR3 runs 20 residues. The CDR3 spells CASSQVWSGALAGLTYEQYF. CDR3 coding DNA: TGCGCCAGCAGCCAAGTCTGGTCAGGGGCCCTAGCGGGACTAACCTACGAGCAGTACTTC.

This chain uses TRBV10-3 with TRBJ2-7; no definite D call. The CDR3 covers 13 residues. In germline, CDR1 is ENHRY, CDR2 SYGVKD. Trimming left V 6 bases short and J 0 bases short, with 9 bases between. This CDR3 reads CAIRTSGSYEQYF. CDR3 DNA: TGTGCCATCAGGACTTCAGGCTCCTACGAGCAGTACTTC.

In its sample, this clonotype was seen once. The rearrangement uses TRBV5-1 and TRBJ2-7, with D possibly called TRBD1 or TRBD2 (5 bases each). The CDR3 covers 12 residues. V gave up 0 bases and J gave up 6 bases, with 7 bases separating them. Germline V gene data show CDR1 as SGHRS and CDR2 as YFSETQ. CDR3 sequence reads: CASSLGGVEQYF. The DNA for the CDR3 is TGCGCCAGCAGCTTGGGAGGGGTCGAGCAGTACTTC.

This clonotype was counted between two and nine times. The chain combines TRBV28 with TRBJ2-4, with D unclear. This CDR3 is built from 15 residues. Deletions cut 8 bases from V and 3 bases from J, with 17 bases between. CDR1 is MDHEN and CDR2 is SYDVKM in the germline V gene. In nucleotides, the CDR3 is TGTGCCAGCCGCACTCCTCGGGTCAACAAAAACATTCAGTACTTC. Translating gives CASRTPRVNKNIQYF.

The J gene is TRBJ2-3, the V gene TRBV12-3 or TRBV12-4; TRBD2 matches 9 bases. This CDR3 has 15 amino acids. The trim removed 2 bases at V and 0 bases at J, leaving 0 bases unmatched. The CDR3 region is CASSLLAGSTDTQYF. The CDR3, as DNA: TGTGCCAGCAGTTTACTAGCGGGGAGCACAGATACGCAGTATTTT.

This clonotype showed up just a few times. J is TRBJ1-1 and V is TRBV3-1; 7 nucleotides match TRBD1. Germline V gives CDR1 LGHDT, CDR2 YNNKEL (reference sequence). V trimming: 4 bases; J trimming: 4 bases; junction bases outside the gene matches: 9. The CDR3 is 15 amino acids. CDR3 in amino acids: CASSLRGGSTTEAFF. In DNA, the CDR3 is TGTGCCAGCAGCCTAAGAGGGGGCTCGACCACTGAAGCTTTCTTT.

For this clonotype: Germline and junction disagree at one end, which may indicate a read error. The chain joins TRBV4-3 to TRBJ2-7; no reliable D call. CDR1 is LGHNA and CDR2 is YSLEER in the germline V gene. This CDR3 is 13 amino acids long. The CDR3 DNA reads as TGCGCCAGCAGCCAAGAACATGCAGGTCCTCCCCTGTTC. Residues: CASSQEHAGPPLF.

This chain connects TRBV5-5 to TRBJ1-1; perhaps TRBD1 as D (5 bases). Germline CDR1 SGHKS, CDR2 YYEKEE (reference sequence). CDR3 size: 14 residues. Trimming removed 4 bases at V and 4 bases at J, with 14 bases between. The CDR3 nucleotides read TGTGCCAGCAGCGTATCGGGGGGGGGCACTGAAGCTTTCTTT. Protein product: CASSVSGGGTEAFF. Filled out from reference TRBV5-5 and TRBJ1-1, the complete variable domain reads DAGVTQSPTHLIKTRGQQVTLRCSPISGHKSVSWYQQVLGQGPQFIFQYYEKEERGRGNFPDRFSARQFPNYSSELNVNALLLGDSALYLCASSVSGGGTEAFFGQGTRLTVV.

The chain carries TRBV4-1 and TRBJ2-7; 7 nucleotides agree with TRBD2. The V gene's germline CDR1 is MGHRA and CDR2 YSYEKL. The CDR3 consists of 13 residues. V was pared by 4 bases and J by 2 bases, with 2 bases of the junction left unmatched. CDR3 coding DNA: TGCGCCAGCAGCCCGGGAGGACCCTACGAGCAGTACTTC. Translated: CASSPGGPYEQYF.